This is a list of T cell receptor beta chains from one sample in a study of T-cell memory formation after mild COVID-19. TCRdb re-analysed the 5' RACE reads in MiXCR, keeping a single row per CDR3 protein. The sample holds about 420,000 distinct CDR3 sequences, more than 20% seen once. Sequenced material: PBMCs or a T cell subset sorted from them (not recorded which). Source of these receptors: an adult woman who had mild COVID-19 (a few samples of this study predate the infection). Cell type and time point are not known. The CDR3 runs from the conserved cysteine through the conserved F or W. D genes are given only for firm matches. Clone size appears in some rows only: once, few, many, or a class for an expanded clone.

j_call: TRBJ1-2; v_call: TRBV6-6; d_call: .; clone_size: once; cdr3_nt: TGTGCCAGCAGTTCGGGGGGGAGGATTAACTATGGCTACACCTTC; cdr3_aa: CASSSGGRINYGYTF
j_call: TRBJ2-2; v_call: TRBV11-2; d_call: .; clone_size: .; cdr3_nt: TGTGCCAGCAGCTTAGATCTCAGGACAGCGAACACCGGGGAGCTGTTTTTT; cdr3_aa: CASSLDLRTANTGELFF
j_call: TRBJ2-5; v_call: TRBV4-3; d_call: .; clone_size: once; cdr3_nt: TGCGCCAGCAGCCAAGGGGGGGAGGCGGGATGGGGAAGGGAGACCCAGTACTTC; cdr3_aa: CASSQGGEAGWGRETQYF
j_call: TRBJ2-3; v_call: TRBV20-1; d_call: TRBD2; clone_size: few; cdr3_nt: TGCAGTGCTAGAGATCAAGCTAGCGGGAGTCTCAAGGGTACGCAGTATTTT; cdr3_aa: CSARDQASGSLKGTQYF
j_call: TRBJ1-2; v_call: TRBV7-9; d_call: .; clone_size: few; cdr3_nt: TGTGCCAGCAGCTTAGAGGGCTACACCTTC; cdr3_aa: CASSLEGYTF
j_call: TRBJ2-7; v_call: TRBV18; d_call: TRBD2; clone_size: .; cdr3_nt: TGTGCCAGCTCACCGAGCGGGAGGGCCCACGAGCAGTACTTC; cdr3_aa: CASSPSGRAHEQYF
j_call: TRBJ2-1; v_call: TRBV15; d_call: .; clone_size: .; cdr3_nt: TGTGCCACCAGCAGACCTCGCGGTGAGCAGTTCTTC; cdr3_aa: CATSRPRGEQFF
j_call: TRBJ2-7; v_call: TRBV7-9; d_call: TRBD1; clone_size: few; cdr3_nt: TGTGCCAGCAGCTCGTGGGACAGGGGATACGAGCAGTACTTC; cdr3_aa: CASSSWDRGYEQYF
j_call: TRBJ2-4; v_call: TRBV2; d_call: .; clone_size: .; cdr3_nt: TGTGCCAGCAAGAGAGGAATGGAAGATCAAGCCAAAAACATTCAGTACTTC; cdr3_aa: CASKRGMEDQAKNIQYF
j_call: TRBJ1-5; v_call: TRBV6-2/TRBV6-3; d_call: .; clone_size: .; cdr3_nt: TGTGCCAGCAGTTTAACAAGGAATAGCAATCAGCCCCAGCATTTT; cdr3_aa: CASSLTRNSNQPQHF
j_call: TRBJ2-3; v_call: TRBV7-2; d_call: TRBD1; clone_size: few; cdr3_nt: TGTGCCAGCAGCCAGGGACAGGGGAGCACAGATACGCAGTATTTT; cdr3_aa: CASSQGQGSTDTQYF
j_call: TRBJ2-1; v_call: TRBV18; d_call: TRBD2; clone_size: few; cdr3_nt: TGTGCCAGCTCACCTCCGGGACTAGCGGACCCCAATGAGCAGTTCTTC; cdr3_aa: CASSPPGLADPNEQFF
j_call: TRBJ1-3; v_call: TRBV5-1; d_call: .; clone_size: .; cdr3_nt: TGCGCCAGCAGCTCGGAGAGAACCCCTGGAAACACCATATATTTT; cdr3_aa: CASSSERTPGNTIYF
j_call: TRBJ1-3; v_call: TRBV7-9; d_call: .; clone_size: .; cdr3_nt: TGTGCCAGCAGCCAGCCTGGGCCCTCTGGAAACACCATATATTTT; cdr3_aa: CASSQPGPSGNTIYF
j_call: TRBJ2-1; v_call: TRBV6-5; d_call: TRBD1; clone_size: .; cdr3_nt: TGTGCCAGCAACCCAGGGGGTTCGACTAATGAGCAGTTCTTC; cdr3_aa: CASNPGGSTNEQFF
j_call: TRBJ2-3; v_call: TRBV6-2/TRBV6-3; d_call: .; clone_size: few; cdr3_nt: TGTGCCAGCAGTCGAGGGCGGGGGCCAGATACGCAGTATTTT; cdr3_aa: CASSRGRGPDTQYF
j_call: TRBJ2-6; v_call: TRBV4-3; d_call: .; clone_size: .; cdr3_nt: TGCGCCAGCAGCCAAGATACCCAGACTGGGGCCAACGTCCTGACTTTC; cdr3_aa: CASSQDTQTGANVLTF
j_call: TRBJ2-5; v_call: TRBV4-3; d_call: TRBD1; clone_size: .; cdr3_nt: TGCGCCAGCAGCCAAGGAAGGGACAGACAAGAGACCCAGTACTTC; cdr3_aa: CASSQGRDRQETQYF
j_call: TRBJ1-1; v_call: TRBV6-2/TRBV6-3; d_call: .; clone_size: .; cdr3_nt: TGTGCCAGCAGTTGGATCCACATGAACACTGAAGCTTTCTTT; cdr3_aa: CASSWIHMNTEAFF
j_call: TRBJ1-1; v_call: TRBV10-3; d_call: .; clone_size: .; cdr3_nt: TGTGCCATCAGTCCCGGGGGGCTGCAGACTGAAGCTTTCTTT; cdr3_aa: CAISPGGLQTEAFF
j_call: TRBJ2-2; v_call: TRBV7-6; d_call: .; clone_size: .; cdr3_nt: TGTGCCAGCAGCTTAGAGACGGGAAGGGTTACCGGGGAGCTGTTTTTT; cdr3_aa: CASSLETGRVTGELFF
j_call: TRBJ2-7; v_call: TRBV4-3; d_call: TRBD1; clone_size: few; cdr3_nt: TGCGCCAGCCCACCAGGGGGCCGTACCTACGAGCAGTACTTC; cdr3_aa: CASPPGGRTYEQYF